This paragraph reports one T cell receptor beta chain. The antigen remains unidentified. This sample was included in a study of cytomegalovirus exposure and HLA in healthy donors. General study findings and limits: Subsequent analysis found a tendency for first-cohort TCR clusters to co-occur within the 95 to 150 validation repertoires.

The data were produced by immunoSEQ multiplex PCR, yet TCRdb's version contains in-frame clones alone and is incomplete. Among 250,000 to 300,000 clones listed, 70% to 90% were seen once. CDR3 length equals 15 residues. V lost 6 bases and J 5 bases, leaving 22 bases between the germline ends. The germline gives CDR1 SQVTM, CDR2 ANQGSEA. This sequence joins TRBV29-1 and TRBJ1-2; possible D gene TRBD1, 5 bases. Sequencing was done on a sample of PBMCs. This sequence originates from a woman aged 18-29 years in good health and CMV-seronegative. The CDR3, as DNA: TGCAGCGTCCCCTCCGCTGGGGGGGACGGGTATGGCTACACCTTC. It translates to CSVPSAGGDGYGYTF.